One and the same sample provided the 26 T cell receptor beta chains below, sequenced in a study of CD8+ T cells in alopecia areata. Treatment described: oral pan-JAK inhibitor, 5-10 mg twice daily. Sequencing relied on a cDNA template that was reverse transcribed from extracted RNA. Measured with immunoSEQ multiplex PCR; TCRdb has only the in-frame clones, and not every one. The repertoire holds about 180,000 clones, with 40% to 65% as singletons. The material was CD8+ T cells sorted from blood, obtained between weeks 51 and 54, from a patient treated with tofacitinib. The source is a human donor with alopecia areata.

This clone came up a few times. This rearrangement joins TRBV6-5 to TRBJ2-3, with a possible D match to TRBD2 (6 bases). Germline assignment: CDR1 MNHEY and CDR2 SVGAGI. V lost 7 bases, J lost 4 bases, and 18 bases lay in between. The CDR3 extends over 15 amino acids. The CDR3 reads CASTLPDYLPDTQYF. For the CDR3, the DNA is TGTGCCAGCACGCTACCGGACTACCTCCCAGATACGCAGTATTTT.

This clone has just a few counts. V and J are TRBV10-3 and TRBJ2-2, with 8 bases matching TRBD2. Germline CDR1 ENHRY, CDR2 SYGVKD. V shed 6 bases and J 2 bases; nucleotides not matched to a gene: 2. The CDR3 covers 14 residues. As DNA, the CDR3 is TGTGCCATCAGCCGGGGGGGCAACACCGGGGAGCTGTTTTTT. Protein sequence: CAISRGGNTGELFF.

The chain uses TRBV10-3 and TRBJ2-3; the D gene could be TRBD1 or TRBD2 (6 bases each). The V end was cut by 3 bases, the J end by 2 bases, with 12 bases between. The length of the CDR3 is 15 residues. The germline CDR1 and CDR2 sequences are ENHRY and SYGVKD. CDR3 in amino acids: CAISDSGGATDTQYF. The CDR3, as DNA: TGTGCCATCAGTGATTCCGGGGGCGCCACAGATACGCAGTATTTT.

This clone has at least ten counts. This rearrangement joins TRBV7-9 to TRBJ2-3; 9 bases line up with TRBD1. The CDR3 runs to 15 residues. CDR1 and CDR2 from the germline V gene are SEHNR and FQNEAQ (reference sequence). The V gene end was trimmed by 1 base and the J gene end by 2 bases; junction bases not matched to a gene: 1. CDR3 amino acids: CASSLGTGDTDTQYF. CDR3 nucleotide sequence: TGTGCCAGCAGCTTAGGGACAGGGGACACAGATACGCAGTATTTT.

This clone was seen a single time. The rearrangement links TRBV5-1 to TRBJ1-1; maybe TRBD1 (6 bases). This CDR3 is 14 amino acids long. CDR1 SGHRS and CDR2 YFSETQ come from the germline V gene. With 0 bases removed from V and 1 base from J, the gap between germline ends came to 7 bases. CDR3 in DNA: TGCGCCAGCAGCTTGGAAGGGGGGAACACTGAAGCTTTCTTT. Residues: CASSLEGGNTEAFF.

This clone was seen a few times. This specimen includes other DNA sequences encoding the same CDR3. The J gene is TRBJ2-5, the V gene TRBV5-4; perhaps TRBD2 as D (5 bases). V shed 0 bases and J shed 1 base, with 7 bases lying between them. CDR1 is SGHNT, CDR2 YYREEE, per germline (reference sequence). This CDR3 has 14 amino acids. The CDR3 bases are TGTGCCAGCAGCTTGGTGGGGAGCCAAGAGACCCAGTACTTC. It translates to CASSLVGSQETQYF. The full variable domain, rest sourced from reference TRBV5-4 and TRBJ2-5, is ETGVTQSPTHLIKTRGQQVTLRCSSQSGHNTVSWYQQALGQGPQFIFQYYREEENGRGNFPPRFSGLQFPNYSSELNVNALELDDSALYLCASSLVGSQETQYFGPGTRLLVL.

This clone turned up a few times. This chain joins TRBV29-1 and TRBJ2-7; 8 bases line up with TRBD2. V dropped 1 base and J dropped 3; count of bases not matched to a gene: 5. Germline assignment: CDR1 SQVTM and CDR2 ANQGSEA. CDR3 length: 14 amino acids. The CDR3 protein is CSVEGVAGSYEQYF. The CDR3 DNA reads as TGCAGCGTTGAAGGGGTAGCGGGGAGCTACGAGCAGTACTTC.

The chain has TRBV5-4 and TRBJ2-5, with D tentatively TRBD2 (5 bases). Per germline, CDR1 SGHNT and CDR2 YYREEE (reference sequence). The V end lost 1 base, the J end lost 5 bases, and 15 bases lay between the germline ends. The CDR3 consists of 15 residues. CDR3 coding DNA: TGTGCCAGCAGCTTGAGAGCCGGAGGTCAGGAGACCCAGTACTTC. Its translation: CASSLRAGGQETQYF. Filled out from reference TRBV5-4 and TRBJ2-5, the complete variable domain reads ETGVTQSPTHLIKTRGQQVTLRCSSQSGHNTVSWYQQALGQGPQFIFQYYREEENGRGNFPPRFSGLQFPNYSSELNVNALELDDSALYLCASSLRAGGQETQYFGPGTRLLVL.

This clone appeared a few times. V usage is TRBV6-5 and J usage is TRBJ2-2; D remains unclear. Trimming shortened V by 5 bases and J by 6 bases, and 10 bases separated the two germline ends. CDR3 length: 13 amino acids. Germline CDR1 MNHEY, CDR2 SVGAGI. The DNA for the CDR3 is TGTGCCAGCAGTGGGCAATCAGCCGGGGAGCTGTTTTTT. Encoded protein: CASSGQSAGELFF.

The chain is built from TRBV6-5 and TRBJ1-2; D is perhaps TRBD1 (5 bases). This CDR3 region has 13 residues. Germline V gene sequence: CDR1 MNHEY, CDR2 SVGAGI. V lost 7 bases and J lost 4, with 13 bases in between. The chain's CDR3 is CASTMGEGYGYTF. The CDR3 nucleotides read TGTGCCAGCACCATGGGGGAGGGCTATGGCTACACCTTC.

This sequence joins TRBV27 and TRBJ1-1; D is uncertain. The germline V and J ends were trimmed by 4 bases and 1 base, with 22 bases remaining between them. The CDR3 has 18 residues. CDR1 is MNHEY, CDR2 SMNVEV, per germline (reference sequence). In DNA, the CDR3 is TGTGCCAGCAGTTCCCTGAGAAGGCCAGAAAGATCGAACACTGAAGCTTTCTTT. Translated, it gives CASSSLRRPERSNTEAFF.

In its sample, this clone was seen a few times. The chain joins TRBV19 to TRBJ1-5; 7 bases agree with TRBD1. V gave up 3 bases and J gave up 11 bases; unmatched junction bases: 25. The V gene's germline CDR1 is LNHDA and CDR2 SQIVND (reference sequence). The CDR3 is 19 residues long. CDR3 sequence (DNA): TGTGCCAGTAGTATCTTTCGGGACAGCTATGTATCCCTGACCGCCGCCCAGCATTTT. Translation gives CASSIFRDSYVSLTAAQHF.

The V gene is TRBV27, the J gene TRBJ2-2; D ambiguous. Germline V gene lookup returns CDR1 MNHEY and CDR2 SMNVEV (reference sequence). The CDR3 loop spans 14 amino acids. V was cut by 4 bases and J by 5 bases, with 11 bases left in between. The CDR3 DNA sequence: TGTGCCAGCAGTTCTCTCCAGTTAACCGGGGAGCTGTTTTTT. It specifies CASSSLQLTGELFF.

This CDR3 reads CASSYSGTVSEKLFF. CDR3 in DNA: TGTGCCAGCAGTTACTCGGGGACAGTCTCTGAAAAACTGTTTTTT. The chain links TRBV6-5 to TRBJ1-4; 7 bases line up with TRBD1. The germline V gene has CDR1 MNHEY and CDR2 SVGAGI. This CDR3 has 15 amino acids. V gave up 0 bases and J gave up 7 bases; unmatched junction bases: 5.

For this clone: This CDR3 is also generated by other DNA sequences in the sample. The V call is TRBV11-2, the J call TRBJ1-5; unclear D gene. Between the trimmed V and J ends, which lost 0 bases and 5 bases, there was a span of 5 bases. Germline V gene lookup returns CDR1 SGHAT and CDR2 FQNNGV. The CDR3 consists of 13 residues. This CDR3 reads CASSLDGDQPQHF. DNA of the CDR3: TGTGCCAGCAGCTTAGATGGGGATCAGCCCCAGCATTTT.

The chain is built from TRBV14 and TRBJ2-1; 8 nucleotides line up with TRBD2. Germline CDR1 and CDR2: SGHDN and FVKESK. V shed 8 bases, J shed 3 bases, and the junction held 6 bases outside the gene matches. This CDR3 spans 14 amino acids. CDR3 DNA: TGTGCCAGCCTTCCCGGGGGGGGCTACAATGAGCAGTTCTTC. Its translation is CASLPGGGYNEQFF. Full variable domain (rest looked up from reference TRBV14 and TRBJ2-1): EAGVTQFPSHSVIEKGQTVTLRCDPISGHDNLYWYRRVMGKEIKFLLHFVKESKQDESGMPNNRFLAERTGGTYSTLKVQPAELEDSGVYFCASLPGGGYNEQFFGPGTRLTVL.

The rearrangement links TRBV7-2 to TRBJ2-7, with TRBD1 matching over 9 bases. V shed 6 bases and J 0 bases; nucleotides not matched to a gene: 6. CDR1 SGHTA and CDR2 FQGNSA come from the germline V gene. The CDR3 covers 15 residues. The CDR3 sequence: CASRGDRESSYEQYF. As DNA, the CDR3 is TGTGCCAGCAGAGGGGACAGGGAGAGCTCCTACGAGCAGTACTTC.

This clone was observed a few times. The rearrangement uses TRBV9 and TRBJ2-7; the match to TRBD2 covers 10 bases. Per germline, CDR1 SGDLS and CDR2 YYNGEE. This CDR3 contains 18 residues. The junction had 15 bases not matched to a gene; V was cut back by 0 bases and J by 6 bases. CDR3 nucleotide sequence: TGTGCCAGCAGCGTAGGATTCGGCGAACTAGCGGGGTCGGGCGAGCAGTACTTC. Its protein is CASSVGFGELAGSGEQYF. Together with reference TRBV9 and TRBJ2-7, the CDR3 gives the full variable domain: DSGVTQTPKHLITATGQRVTLRCSPRSGDLSVYWYQQSLDQGLQFLIQYYNGEERAKGNILERFSAQQFPDLHSELNLSSLELGDSALYFCASSVGFGELAGSGEQYFGPGTRLTVT.

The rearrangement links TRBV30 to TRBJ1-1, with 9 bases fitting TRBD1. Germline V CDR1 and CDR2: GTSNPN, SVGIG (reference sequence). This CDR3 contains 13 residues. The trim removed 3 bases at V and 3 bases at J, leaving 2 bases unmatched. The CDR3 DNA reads TGTGCCTGGAGCGACAGGGGGGACACTGAAGCTTTCTTT. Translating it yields CAWSDRGDTEAFF.

For the CDR3, the DNA is TGTGCCAGCAGTTCAATTAAGGATACGCAGTATTTT. It encodes CASSSIKDTQYF. The chain is built from TRBV27 and TRBJ2-3; D ambiguous. The germline V and J ends were trimmed by 4 bases and 6 bases, with 8 bases remaining between them. Per germline, CDR1 MNHEY and CDR2 SMNVEV (reference sequence). The length of the CDR3 is 12 residues.

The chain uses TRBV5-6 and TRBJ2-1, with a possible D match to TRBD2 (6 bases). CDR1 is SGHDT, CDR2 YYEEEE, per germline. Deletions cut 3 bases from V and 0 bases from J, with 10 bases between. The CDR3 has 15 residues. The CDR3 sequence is CASSSEGPSYNEQFF. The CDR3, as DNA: TGTGCCAGCAGCTCGGAGGGACCCTCCTACAATGAGCAGTTCTTC.

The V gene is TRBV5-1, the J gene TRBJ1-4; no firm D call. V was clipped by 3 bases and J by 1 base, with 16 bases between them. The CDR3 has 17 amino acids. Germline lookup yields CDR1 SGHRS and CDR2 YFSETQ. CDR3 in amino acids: CASSWRVSRGTNEKLFF. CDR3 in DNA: TGCGCCAGCAGCTGGAGGGTCTCCCGCGGAACTAATGAAAAACTGTTTTTT.

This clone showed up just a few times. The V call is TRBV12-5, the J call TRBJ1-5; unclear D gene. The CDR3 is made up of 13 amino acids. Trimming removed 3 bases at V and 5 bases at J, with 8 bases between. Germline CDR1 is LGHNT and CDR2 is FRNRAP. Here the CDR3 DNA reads TGTGCTAGTGGTTTCGACCTTTATCAGCCCCAGCATTTT. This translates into CASGFDLYQPQHF.

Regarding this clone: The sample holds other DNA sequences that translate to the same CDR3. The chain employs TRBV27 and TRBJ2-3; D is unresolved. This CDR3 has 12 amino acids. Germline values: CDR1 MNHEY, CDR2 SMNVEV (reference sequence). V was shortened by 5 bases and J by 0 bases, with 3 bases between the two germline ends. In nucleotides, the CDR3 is TGTGCCAGCAGTCCTAGCACAGATACGCAGTATTTT. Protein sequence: CASSPSTDTQYF.

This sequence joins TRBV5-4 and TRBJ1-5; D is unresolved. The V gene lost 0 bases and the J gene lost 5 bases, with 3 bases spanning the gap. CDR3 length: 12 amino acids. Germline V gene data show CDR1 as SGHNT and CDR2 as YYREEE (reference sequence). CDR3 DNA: TGTGCCAGCAGCTTGGATGATCAGCCCCAGCATTTT. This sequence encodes CASSLDDQPQHF.

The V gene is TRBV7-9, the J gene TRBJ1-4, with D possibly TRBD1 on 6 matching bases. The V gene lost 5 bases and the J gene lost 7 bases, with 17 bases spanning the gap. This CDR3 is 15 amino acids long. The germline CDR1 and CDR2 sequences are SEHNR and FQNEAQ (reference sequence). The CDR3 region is CASSPRGGRSEKLFF. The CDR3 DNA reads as TGTGCCAGCAGCCCCCGGGGGGGGCGAAGTGAAAAACTGTTTTTT.